What follows are 14 T cell receptor beta chains derived from one specimen sequenced in a study of shared clonotypes between healthy human individuals. TCRdb's table, derived via immunoSEQ multiplex PCR, lists solely in-frame clones and lacks some. The profile shows about 330,000 clones, under 80% of them singletons. The sample comprised memory CD4+ T cells sorted from blood. The subset: CD45RA-negative fraction. Receptors were obtained from a man aged 30-40 years in good health.

The chain employs TRBV25-1 and TRBJ2-1; the D gene is possibly TRBD2 (5 bases). This CDR3 has 17 residues. Germline values: CDR1 MGHDK, CDR2 SYGVNS. V shed 2 bases and J shed 7 bases, with 21 bases lying between them. The CDR3, as DNA: TGTGCCAGCAGTGAAGGAGGCAGTAGGGTAGTAGTGAATGAGCAGTTCTTC. Protein: CASSEGGSRVVVNEQFF.

The V and J genes are TRBV4-2 and TRBJ2-7, with TRBD2 as a possible D gene (5 bases). The CDR3 is 15 residues long. The germline V gene has CDR1 LGHNA and CDR2 YNFKEQ. V was trimmed by 4 bases and J by 2 bases, leaving 15 bases between them. DNA for the CDR3: TGTGCCAGCAGCCCCTCTACTAGGTACCCCTACGAGCAGTACTTC. This sequence encodes CASSPSTRYPYEQYF.

The V and J genes are TRBV6-6 and TRBJ1-4, with D unresolved. The V gene lost 0 bases and the J gene lost 8 bases, with 10 bases spanning the gap. The CDR3 contains 14 residues. Germline loops: CDR1 MNHNY, CDR2 SVGAGI (reference sequence). In nucleotides, the CDR3 is TGTGCCAGCAGTTACTCGAGCTCGTCGGAAAAACTGTTTTTT. Protein: CASSYSSSSEKLFF.

The chain carries TRBV13 and TRBJ2-2, with 7 bases matching TRBD2. CDR1 is PRHDT, CDR2 FYEKMQ, per germline (reference sequence). The CDR3 has 14 residues. Trimming cost V 6 bases and J 2 bases; bases outside gene matches: 3. CDR3 nucleotide sequence: TGTGCCAGCAGACCTAGCGGAAACACCGGGGAGCTGTTTTTT. Its translation is CASRPSGNTGELFF.

The chain combines TRBV7-9 with TRBJ2-7, with D unresolved. This CDR3 is 14 amino acids long. V lost 1 base and J lost 7, with 14 bases in between. Germline V lookup: CDR1 SEHNR, CDR2 FQNEAQ (reference sequence). CDR3 in DNA: TGTGCCAGCAGCTTAGGGGGATTGACGAGGGAGCAGTACTTC. It is translated as CASSLGGLTREQYF.

The rearrangement uses TRBV30 and TRBJ2-6; D is uncertain. This CDR3 spans 13 amino acids. V lost 3 bases to trimming and J lost 0 bases, with 3 bases between them. Germline V gives CDR1 GTSNPN, CDR2 SVGIG (reference sequence). The CDR3 here is CAWRSSGANVLTF. CDR3 DNA: TGTGCCTGGAGAAGCTCTGGGGCCAACGTCCTGACTTTC.

A word on this clone: Other DNA sequences from this sample encode an identical CDR3 as well. This chain uses TRBV19 with TRBJ2-7; either TRBD1 or TRBD2 may fit D (5 bases each). V was pared by 6 bases and J by 2 bases, with 11 bases between. CDR3 size: 13 residues. Germline V gene data show CDR1 as LNHDA and CDR2 as SQIVND (reference sequence). CDR3 nucleotide sequence: TGTGCCAGTAGCCCTGGGGGAACCTACGAGCAGTACTTC. Its protein is CASSPGGTYEQYF.

V is TRBV6-5 and J is TRBJ2-7; no clear D gene. Between the trimmed V and J ends, which lost 5 bases and 5 bases, there was a span of 13 bases. From germline, CDR1 is MNHEY and CDR2 SVGAGI. The CDR3 length is 13 residues. CDR3 sequence reads: CASSHPLYHEQYF. Here the CDR3 DNA reads TGTGCCAGCAGTCACCCCTTGTACCACGAGCAGTACTTC.

CDR3 in DNA: TGCAGCGCCGCTGTGGAGACTGAAGCTTTCTTT. It yields the protein CSAAVETEAFF. The chain joins TRBV29-1 to TRBJ1-1; unclear D gene. Looked up from germline, CDR1 is SQVTM and CDR2 is ANQGSEA. CDR3 size: 11 residues. V lost 7 bases to trimming and J lost 5 bases, with 11 bases between them.

The V call is TRBV10-3, the J call TRBJ2-3; D gene ambiguous. V shed 10 bases and J shed 2 bases, with 13 bases lying between them. This CDR3 region has 13 residues. Germline V lookup: CDR1 ENHRY, CDR2 SYGVKD. CDR3 in DNA: TGTGCCACCACGGACCAGTTCACAGATACGCAGTATTTT. It encodes CATTDQFTDTQYF.

The rearrangement links TRBV5-8 to TRBJ2-1; unclear D gene. This CDR3 is built from 12 residues. Germline-derived CDR1 and CDR2 are SGHTS and YDEGEE. Trimming shortened V by 2 bases and J by 6 bases, and 6 bases separated the two germline ends. The CDR3 bases are TGTGCCAGCAGCTTTTGGGGCAATGAGCAGTTCTTC. Protein: CASSFWGNEQFF.

V and J are TRBV5-6 and TRBJ1-2; D call uncertain. Germline V CDR1 and CDR2: SGHDT, YYEEEE. The CDR3 has 15 amino acids. V lost 1 base, J lost 5 bases, and 15 bases lay in between. This chain's CDR3 is CASSLPGLAGYGYTF. CDR3 nucleotides: TGTGCCAGCAGCTTGCCAGGTTTGGCGGGGTATGGCTACACCTTC.

The CDR3 sequence: CAISEGGRGYEQYF. CDR3 bases: TGTGCCATCAGTGAGGGCGGGCGGGGGTACGAGCAGTACTTC. The rearrangement uses TRBV10-3 and TRBJ2-7; 7 bases line up with TRBD2. The junction had 5 bases not matched to a gene; V was cut back by 2 bases and J by 4 bases. In germline, CDR1 is ENHRY, CDR2 SYGVKD. CDR3 length: 14 residues.

The chain combines TRBV5-4 with TRBJ2-2, with 8 bases lining up with TRBD1. The V gene's germline CDR1 is SGHNT and CDR2 YYREEE (reference sequence). The CDR3 is made up of 16 amino acids. The ends lost 0 bases at V and 7 bases at J; junction bases unmatched: 8. This CDR3 reads CASSLAGQGGVGELFF. Here the CDR3 DNA reads TGTGCCAGCAGCTTGGCCGGACAGGGTGGGGTCGGGGAGCTGTTTTTT.